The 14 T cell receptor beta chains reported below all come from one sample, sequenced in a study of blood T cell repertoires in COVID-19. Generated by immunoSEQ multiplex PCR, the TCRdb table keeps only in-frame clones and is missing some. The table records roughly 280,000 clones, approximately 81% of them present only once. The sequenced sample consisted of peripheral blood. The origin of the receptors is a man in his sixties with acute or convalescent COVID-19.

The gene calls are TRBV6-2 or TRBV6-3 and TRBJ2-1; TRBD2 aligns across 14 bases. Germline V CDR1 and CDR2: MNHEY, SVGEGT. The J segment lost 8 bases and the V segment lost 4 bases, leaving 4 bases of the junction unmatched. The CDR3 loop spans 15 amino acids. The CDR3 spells CASSWTSGGRDEQFF. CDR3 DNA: TGTGCCAGCAGTTGGACTAGCGGGGGGAGGGATGAGCAGTTCTTC.

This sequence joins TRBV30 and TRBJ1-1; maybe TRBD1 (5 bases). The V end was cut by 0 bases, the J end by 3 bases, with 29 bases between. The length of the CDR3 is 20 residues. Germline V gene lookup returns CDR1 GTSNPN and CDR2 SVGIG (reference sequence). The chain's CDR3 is CAWSVTPELGGPLRHTEAFF. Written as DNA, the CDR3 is TGTGCCTGGAGTGTAACTCCGGAGCTGGGGGGTCCCCTACGCCACACTGAAGCTTTCTTT.

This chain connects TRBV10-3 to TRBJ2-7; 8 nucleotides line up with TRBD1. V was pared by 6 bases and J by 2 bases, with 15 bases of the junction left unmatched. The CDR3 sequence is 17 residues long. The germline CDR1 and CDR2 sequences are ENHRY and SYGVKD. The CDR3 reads CAIRQTGAAPRTYEQYF. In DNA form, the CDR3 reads TGTGCCATCAGACAGACAGGGGCCGCGCCAAGAACCTACGAGCAGTACTTC.

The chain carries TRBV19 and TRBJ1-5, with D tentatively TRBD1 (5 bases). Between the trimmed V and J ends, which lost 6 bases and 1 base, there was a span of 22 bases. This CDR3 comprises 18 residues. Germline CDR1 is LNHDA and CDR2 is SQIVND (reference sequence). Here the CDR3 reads CASRGIREWGKSNQPQHF. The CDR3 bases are TGTGCCAGTAGGGGGATCAGGGAATGGGGTAAGAGCAATCAGCCCCAGCATTTT. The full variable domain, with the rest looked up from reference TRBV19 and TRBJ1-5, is DGGITQSPKYLFRKEGQNVTLSCEQNLNHDAMYWYRQDPGQGLRLIYYSQIVNDFQKGDIAEGYSVSREKKESFPLTVTSAQKNPTAFYLCASRGIREWGKSNQPQHFGDGTRLSIL.

The CDR3 DNA is TGCGCCAGCAGCTTGTCAGGGAGGGGGGACAATCAGCCCCAGCATTTT. It specifies CASSLSGRGDNQPQHF. The chain has TRBV5-1 and TRBJ1-5; tentative D call: TRBD1 (6 bases). This CDR3 is 16 amino acids long. Germline assignment: CDR1 SGHRS and CDR2 YFSETQ. V dropped 1 base and J dropped 3 bases, with 14 bases sitting between them.

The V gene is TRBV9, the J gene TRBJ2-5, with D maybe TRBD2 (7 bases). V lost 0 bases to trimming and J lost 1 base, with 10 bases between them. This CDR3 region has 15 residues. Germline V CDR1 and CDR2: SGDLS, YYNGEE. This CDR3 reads CASSVGAGAQETQYF. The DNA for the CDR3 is TGTGCCAGCAGCGTAGGGGCGGGGGCCCAAGAGACCCAGTACTTC.

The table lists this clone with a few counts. In DNA, the CDR3 is TGTGCCAGCAGCTCCCTATCCAGTAGCGGGAGAATTCGTGAGCAGTTCTTC. Protein: CASSSLSSSGRIREQFF. The chain recombines TRBV11-2 with TRBJ2-1, with 9 bases matching TRBD2. V shed 4 bases and J 9 bases; nucleotides not matched to a gene: 16. The length of the CDR3 is 17 residues. Germline V lookup: CDR1 SGHAT, CDR2 FQNNGV.

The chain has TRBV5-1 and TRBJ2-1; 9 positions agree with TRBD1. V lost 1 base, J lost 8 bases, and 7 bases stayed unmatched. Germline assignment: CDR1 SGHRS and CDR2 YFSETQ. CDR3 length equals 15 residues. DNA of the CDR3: TGCGCCAGCAGCTTGAATGGACAGGGGAGCGATGAGCAGTTCTTC. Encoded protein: CASSLNGQGSDEQFF.

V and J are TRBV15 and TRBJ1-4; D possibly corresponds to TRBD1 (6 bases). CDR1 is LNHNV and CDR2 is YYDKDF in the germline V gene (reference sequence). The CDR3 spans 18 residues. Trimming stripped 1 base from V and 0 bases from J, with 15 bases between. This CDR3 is CATSRGWARGATNEKLFF. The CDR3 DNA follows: TGTGCCACCAGCAGAGGTTGGGCCAGGGGCGCAACTAATGAAAAACTGTTTTTT.

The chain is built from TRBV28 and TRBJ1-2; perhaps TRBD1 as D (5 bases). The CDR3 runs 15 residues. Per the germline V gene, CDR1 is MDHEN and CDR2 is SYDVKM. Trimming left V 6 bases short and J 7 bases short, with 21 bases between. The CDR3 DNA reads TGTGCCAGCAGGACGGGGGGACCGGAATTGATTGGCTACACCTTC. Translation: CASRTGGPELIGYTF.

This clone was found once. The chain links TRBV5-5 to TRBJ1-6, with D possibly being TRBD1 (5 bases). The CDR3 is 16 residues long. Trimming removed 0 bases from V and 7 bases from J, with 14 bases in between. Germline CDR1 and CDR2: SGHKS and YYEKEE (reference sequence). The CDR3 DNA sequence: TGTGCCAGCAGCTTGGGGGCAGGGCTTTTGAATTCACCCCTCCACTTT. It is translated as CASSLGAGLLNSPLHF.

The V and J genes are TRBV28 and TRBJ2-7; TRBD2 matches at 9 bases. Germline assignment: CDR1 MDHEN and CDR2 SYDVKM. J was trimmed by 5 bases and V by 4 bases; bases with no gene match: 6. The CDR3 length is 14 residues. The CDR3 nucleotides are TGTGCCAGCAGTTCGATTAGCGGGAGCGACGAGCAGTACTTC. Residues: CASSSISGSDEQYF.

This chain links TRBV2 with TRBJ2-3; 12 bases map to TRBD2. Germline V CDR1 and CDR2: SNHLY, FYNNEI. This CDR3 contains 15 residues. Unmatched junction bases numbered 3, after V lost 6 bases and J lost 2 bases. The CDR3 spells CASSRLAGVTDTQYF. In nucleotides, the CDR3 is TGTGCCAGCAGCAGACTAGCGGGAGTCACAGATACGCAGTATTTT.

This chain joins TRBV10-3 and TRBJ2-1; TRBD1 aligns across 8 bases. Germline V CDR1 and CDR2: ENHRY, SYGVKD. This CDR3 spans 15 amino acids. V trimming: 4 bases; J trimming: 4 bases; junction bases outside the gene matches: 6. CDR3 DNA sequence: TGTGCCATCAGTGTCAGGCAGGGGGCATACAATGAGCAGTTCTTC. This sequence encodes CAISVRQGAYNEQFF.